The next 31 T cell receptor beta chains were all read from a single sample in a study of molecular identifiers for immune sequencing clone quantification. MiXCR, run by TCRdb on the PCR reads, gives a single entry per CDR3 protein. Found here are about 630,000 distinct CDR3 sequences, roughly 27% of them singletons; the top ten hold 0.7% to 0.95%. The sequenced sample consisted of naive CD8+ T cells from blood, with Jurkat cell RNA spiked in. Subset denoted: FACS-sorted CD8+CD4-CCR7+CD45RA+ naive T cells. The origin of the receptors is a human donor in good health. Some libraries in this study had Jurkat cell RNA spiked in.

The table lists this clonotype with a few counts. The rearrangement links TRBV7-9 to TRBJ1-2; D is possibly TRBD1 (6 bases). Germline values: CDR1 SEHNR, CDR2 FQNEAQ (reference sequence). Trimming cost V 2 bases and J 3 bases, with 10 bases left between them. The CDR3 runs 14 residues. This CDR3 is CASSLSAGDYGYTF. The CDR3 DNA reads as TGTGCCAGCAGCTTAAGTGCAGGGGACTATGGCTACACCTTC.

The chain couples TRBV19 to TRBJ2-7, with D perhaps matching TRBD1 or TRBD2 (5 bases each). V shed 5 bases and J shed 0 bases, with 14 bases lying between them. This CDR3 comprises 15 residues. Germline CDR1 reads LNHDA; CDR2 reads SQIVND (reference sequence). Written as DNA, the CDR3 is TGTGCCAGTAGTTTAACCTCCGGGACCTCCTACGAGCAGTACTTC. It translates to CASSLTSGTSYEQYF.

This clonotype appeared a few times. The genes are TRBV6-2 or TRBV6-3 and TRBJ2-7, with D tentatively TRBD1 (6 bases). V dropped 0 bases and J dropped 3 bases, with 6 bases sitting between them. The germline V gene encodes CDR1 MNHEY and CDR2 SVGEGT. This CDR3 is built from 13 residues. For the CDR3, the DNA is TGTGCCAGCAGTTACTCGGGACACTACGAGCAGTACTTC. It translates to CASSYSGHYEQYF.

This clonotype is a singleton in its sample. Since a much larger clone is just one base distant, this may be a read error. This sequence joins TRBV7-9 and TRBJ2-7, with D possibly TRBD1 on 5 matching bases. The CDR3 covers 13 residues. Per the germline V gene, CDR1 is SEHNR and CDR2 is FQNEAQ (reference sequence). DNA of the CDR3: TGTGCCAACAGCTCCGGACAACGACGCGAGCAGTACTTC. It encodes CANSSGQRREQYF.

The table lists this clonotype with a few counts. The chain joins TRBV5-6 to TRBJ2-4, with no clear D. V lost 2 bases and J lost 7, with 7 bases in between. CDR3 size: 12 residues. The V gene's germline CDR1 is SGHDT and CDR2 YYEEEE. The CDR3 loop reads CASSFASNIQYF. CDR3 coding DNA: TGTGCCAGCAGCTTCGCCTCCAACATTCAGTACTTC.

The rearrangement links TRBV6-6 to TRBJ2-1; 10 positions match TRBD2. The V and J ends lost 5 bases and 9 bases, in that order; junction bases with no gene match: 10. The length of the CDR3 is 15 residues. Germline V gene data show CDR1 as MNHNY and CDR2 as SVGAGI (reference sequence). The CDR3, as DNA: TGTGCCAGCAGTACCCTAGCGGGAGCTGTGGGTGAGCAGTTCTTC. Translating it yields CASSTLAGAVGEQFF.

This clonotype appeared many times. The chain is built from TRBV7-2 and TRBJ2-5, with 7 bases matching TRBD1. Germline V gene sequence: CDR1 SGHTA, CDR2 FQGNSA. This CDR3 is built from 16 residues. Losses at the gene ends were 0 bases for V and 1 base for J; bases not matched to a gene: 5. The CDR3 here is CASSLAPTGAQETQYF. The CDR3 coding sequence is TGTGCCAGCAGCTTAGCTCCCACAGGGGCCCAAGAGACCCAGTACTTC.

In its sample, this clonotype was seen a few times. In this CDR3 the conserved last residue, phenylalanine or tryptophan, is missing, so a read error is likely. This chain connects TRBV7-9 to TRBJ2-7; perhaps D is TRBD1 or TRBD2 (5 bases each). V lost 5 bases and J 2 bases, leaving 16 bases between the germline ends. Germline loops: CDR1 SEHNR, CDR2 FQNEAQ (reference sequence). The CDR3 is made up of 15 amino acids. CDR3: CASSHYRDGAYEQYL. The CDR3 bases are TGTGCCAGCAGCCACTACCGGGACGGTGCCTACGAGCAGTACCTC.

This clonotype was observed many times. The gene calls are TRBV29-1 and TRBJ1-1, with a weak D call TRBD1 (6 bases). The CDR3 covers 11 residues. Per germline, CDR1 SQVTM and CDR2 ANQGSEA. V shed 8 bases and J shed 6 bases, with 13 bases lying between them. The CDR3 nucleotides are TGCAGCAGCGAGGGGGTCTCTGAAGCTTTCTTT. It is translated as CSSEGVSEAFF.

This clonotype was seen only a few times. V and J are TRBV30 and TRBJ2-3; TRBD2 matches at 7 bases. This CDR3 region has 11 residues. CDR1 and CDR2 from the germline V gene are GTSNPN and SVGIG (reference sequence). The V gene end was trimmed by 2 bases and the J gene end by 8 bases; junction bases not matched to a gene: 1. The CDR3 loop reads CAWSWGGTQYF. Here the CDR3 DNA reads TGTGCCTGGAGTTGGGGGGGTACGCAGTATTTT.

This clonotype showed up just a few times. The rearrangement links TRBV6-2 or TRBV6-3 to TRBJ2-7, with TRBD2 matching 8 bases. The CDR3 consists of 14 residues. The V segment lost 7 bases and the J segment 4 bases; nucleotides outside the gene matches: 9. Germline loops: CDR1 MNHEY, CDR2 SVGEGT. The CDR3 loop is CASNLPGLVYEQYF. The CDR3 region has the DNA TGTGCCAGCAACCTACCGGGACTAGTGTACGAGCAGTACTTC.

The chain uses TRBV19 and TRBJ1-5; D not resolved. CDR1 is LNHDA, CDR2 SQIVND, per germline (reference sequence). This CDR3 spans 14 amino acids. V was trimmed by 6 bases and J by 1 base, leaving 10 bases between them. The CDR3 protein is CASRIPRSNQPQHF. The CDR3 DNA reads TGTGCCAGTAGGATCCCACGGAGCAATCAGCCCCAGCATTTT.

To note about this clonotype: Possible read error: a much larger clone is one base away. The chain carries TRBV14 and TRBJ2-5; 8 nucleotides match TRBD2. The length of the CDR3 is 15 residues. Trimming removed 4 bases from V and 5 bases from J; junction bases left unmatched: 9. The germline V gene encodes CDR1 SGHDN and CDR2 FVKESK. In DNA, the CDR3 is TGTGCCAGCAGCCCGACTGGCGGGGGGATGGAGACCCAGTACTTC. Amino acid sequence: CASSPTGGGMETQYF.

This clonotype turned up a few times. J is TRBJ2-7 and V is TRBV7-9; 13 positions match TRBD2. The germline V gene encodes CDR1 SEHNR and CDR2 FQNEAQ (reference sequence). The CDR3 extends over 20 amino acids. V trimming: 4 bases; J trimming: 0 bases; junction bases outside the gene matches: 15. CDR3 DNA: TGTGCCAGCAGCTCACCACGACGGACTAGCGGGAGTCAACCCTCCTACGAGCAGTACTTC. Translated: CASSSPRRTSGSQPSYEQYF.

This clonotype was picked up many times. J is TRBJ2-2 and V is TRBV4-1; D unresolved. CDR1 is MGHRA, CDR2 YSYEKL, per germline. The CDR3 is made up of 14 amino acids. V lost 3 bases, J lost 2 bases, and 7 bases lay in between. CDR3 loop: CASSHRSNTGELFF. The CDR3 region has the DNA TGCGCCAGCAGCCACCGGAGTAACACCGGGGAGCTGTTTTTT.

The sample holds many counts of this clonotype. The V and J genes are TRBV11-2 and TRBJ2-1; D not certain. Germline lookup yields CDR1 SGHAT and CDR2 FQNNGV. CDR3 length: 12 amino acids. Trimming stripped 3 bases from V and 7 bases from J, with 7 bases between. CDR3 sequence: CASSLYRNEQFF. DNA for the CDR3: TGTGCCAGCAGCTTGTACCGGAATGAGCAGTTCTTC. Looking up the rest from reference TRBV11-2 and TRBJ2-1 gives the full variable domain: EAGVAQSPRYKIIEKRQSVAFWCNPISGHATLYWYQQILGQGPKLLIQFQNNGVVDDSQLPKDRFSAERLKGVDSTLKIQPAKLEDSAVYLCASSLYRNEQFFGPGTRLTVL.

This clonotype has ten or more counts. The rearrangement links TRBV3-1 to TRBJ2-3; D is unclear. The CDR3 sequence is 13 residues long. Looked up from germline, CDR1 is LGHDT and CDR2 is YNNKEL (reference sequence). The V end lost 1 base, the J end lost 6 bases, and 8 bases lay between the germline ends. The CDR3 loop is CASSQVSSDTQYF. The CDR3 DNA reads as TGTGCCAGCAGCCAAGTGTCGTCTGATACGCAGTATTTT.

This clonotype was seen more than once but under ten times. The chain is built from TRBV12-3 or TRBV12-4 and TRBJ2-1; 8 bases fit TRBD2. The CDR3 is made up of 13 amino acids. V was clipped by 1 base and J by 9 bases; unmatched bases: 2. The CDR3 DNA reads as TGTGCCAGCAGTTTAGTTAGCGGGGCTGAGCAGTTCTTC. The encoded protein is CASSLVSGAEQFF.

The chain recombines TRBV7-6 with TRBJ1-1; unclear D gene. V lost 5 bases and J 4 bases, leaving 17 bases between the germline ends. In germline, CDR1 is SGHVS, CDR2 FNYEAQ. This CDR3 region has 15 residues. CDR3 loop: CASSEGGSGGTEAFF. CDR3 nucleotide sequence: TGTGCCAGCAGCGAGGGAGGGAGTGGAGGCACTGAAGCTTTCTTT.

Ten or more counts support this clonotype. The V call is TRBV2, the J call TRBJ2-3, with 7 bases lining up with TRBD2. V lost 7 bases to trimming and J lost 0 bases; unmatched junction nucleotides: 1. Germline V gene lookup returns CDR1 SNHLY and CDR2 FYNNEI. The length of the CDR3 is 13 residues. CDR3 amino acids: CASMRESTDTQYF. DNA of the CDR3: TGTGCCAGCATGCGGGAGAGCACAGATACGCAGTATTTT.

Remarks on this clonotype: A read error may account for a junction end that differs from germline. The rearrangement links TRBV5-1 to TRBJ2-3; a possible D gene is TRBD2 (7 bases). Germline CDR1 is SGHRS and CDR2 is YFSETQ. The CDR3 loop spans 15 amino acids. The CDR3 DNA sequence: TGCGCCAGCGGCTTCAGCCCGGGGGGCGCGGATGCGCGGTATTTT. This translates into CASGFSPGGADARYF.

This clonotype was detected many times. The CDR3, as DNA: TGTGCCAGCAGCTTAATCCCCAGCGGGAGTCGAGAGACCCAGTACTTC. This sequence encodes CASSLIPSGSRETQYF. V and J are TRBV7-3 and TRBJ2-5; 8 bases line up with TRBD2. The CDR3 has 16 amino acids. In germline, CDR1 is SGHTA, CDR2 FQGTGA. With V trimmed by 1 base and J by 4 bases, 8 bases remained unmatched.

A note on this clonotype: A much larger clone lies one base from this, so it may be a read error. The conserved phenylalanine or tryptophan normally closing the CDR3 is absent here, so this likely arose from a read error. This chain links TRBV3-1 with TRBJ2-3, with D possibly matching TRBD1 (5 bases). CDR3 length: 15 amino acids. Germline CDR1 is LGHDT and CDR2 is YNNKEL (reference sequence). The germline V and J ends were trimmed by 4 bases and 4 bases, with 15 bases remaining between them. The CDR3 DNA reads TGTGCCAGCAGCCCGGACATAGGGTCCGCAGATACGCAGTATTCT. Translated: CASSPDIGSADTQYS.

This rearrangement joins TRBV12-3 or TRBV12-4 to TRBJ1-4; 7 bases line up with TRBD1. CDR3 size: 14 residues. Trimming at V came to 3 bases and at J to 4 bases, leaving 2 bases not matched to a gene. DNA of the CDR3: TGTGCCAGCAGTTTCGGGACAGTTAATGAAAAACTGTTTTTT. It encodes CASSFGTVNEKLFF.

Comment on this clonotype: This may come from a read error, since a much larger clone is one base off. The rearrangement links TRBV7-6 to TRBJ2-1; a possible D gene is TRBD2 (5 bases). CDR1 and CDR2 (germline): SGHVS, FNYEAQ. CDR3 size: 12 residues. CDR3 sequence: CAGSPGTLEQFF. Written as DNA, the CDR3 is TGTGCCGGCAGCCCGGGAACACTCGAGCAGTTCTTC. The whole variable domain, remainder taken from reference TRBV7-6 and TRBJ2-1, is GAGVSQSPRYKVTKRGQDVALRCDPISGHVSLYWYRQALGQGPEFLTYFNYEAQQDKSGLPNDRFSAERPEGSISTLTIQRTEQRDSAMYRCAGSPGTLEQFFGPGTRLTVL.

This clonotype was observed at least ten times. Here the CDR3 reads CASSVTQGVGEKLFF. In nucleotides, the CDR3 is TGTGCCAGTAGTGTAACCCAGGGGGTTGGCGAAAAACTGTTTTTT. This rearrangement joins TRBV19 to TRBJ1-4, with 7 bases aligning to TRBD1. V dropped 5 bases and J dropped 8; count of bases not matched to a gene: 11. In germline, CDR1 is LNHDA, CDR2 SQIVND (reference sequence). The CDR3 is 15 amino acids.

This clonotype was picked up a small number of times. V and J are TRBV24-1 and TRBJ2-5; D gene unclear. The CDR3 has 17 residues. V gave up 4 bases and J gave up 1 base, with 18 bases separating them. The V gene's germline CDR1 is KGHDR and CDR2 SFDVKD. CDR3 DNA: TGTGCCACCAGTGACCCACCCCGACAAATCCTCCAAGAGACCCAGTACTTC. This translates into CATSDPPRQILQETQYF.

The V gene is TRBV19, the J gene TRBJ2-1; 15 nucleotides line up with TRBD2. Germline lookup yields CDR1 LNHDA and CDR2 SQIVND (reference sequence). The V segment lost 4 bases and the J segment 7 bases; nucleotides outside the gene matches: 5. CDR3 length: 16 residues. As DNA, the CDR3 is TGTGCCAGTAGTAGCAGGACTAGCGGGAGGGTGAATGAGCAGTTCTTC. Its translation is CASSSRTSGRVNEQFF.

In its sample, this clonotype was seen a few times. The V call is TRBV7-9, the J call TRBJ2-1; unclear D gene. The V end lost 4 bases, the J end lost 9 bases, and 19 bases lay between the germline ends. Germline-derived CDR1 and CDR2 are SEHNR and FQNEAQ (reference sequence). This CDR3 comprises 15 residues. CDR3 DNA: TGTGCCAGCAGCTCAATTTTGACCACGATTGGTGAGCAGTTCTTC. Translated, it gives CASSSILTTIGEQFF. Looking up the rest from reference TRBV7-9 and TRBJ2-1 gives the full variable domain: DTGVSQNPRHKITKRGQNVTFRCDPISEHNRLYWYRQTLGQGPEFLTYFQNEAQLEKSRLLSDRFSAERPKGSFSTLEIQRTEQGDSAMYLCASSSILTTIGEQFFGPGTRLTVL.

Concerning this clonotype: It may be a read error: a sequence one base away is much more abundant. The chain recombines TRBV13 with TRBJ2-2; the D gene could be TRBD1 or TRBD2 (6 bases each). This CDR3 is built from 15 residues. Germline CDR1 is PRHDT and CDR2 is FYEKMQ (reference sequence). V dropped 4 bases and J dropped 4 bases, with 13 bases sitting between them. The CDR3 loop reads CASSSKGGITGELFF. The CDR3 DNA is TGTGCCAGCAGCTCAAAGGGGGGTATCACCGGGGAGCTGTTTTTT.

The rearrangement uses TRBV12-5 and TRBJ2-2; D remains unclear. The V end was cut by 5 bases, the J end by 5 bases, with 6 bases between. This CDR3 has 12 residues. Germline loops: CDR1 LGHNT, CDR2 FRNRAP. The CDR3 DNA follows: TGTGCTAGTGGTCTGACGACCGGGGAGCTGTTTTTT. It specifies CASGLTTGELFF.